This TCR beta chain was identified during a study of cytomegalovirus exposure and HLA in healthy donors. About the study: Unique TCRs numbering approximately 80 million, obtained from HLA-typed donors, made up an early data release.

Study-wide points: Of the V segments, some could not be distinguished, including TRBV6-2 and TRBV6-3, and were excluded. Data from an earlier analysis indicated that most TCR beta V segments were productive either about 90% or about 30% of the time.

As regards this clone: Its target is unknown.

This CDR3 comprises 16 residues. CDR1 and CDR2 from the germline V gene are SGHTA and FQGNSA. Trimming cost V 0 bases and J 8 bases, with 17 bases left between them. Each donor's status was that of a healthy bone marrow donor. The PCR employed 60 Vbeta primers together with 13 Jbeta primers. The table came from immunoSEQ multiplex PCR; TCRdb's copy has only in-frame clones and leaves some out. Here the sample spans some 170,000 clones, about 81% being singletons. The chain links TRBV7-2 to TRBJ2-1; perhaps TRBD1 as D (6 bases). The receptor's source is a woman younger than 30 in good health and CMV-seronegative. Sequenced input: PBMCs. The CDR3 DNA reads TGTGCCAGCAGCTTAGCTAAGGCAGGGGTTGTCGATGAGCAGTTCTTC. This codes for CASSLAKAGVVDEQFF.